The next 21 T cell receptor beta chains were all read from a single sample in a study of blood T cells in healthy people across ages. A second about 7 to 11 cycle PCR used barcoded and J-beta primers. TCRdb called the 5' RACE reads again in MiXCR, with one record for every CDR3 protein. The sample lists about 1 million distinct CDR3 sequences; less than 25% were seen once. These same records also appear under a second study, on T cells of mothers and their children.

Specimen: blood. Every receptor here comes from a girl aged 2 to 10 in good health.

This clonotype has a handful of counts. This sequence joins TRBV5-1 and TRBJ2-3; D gene unclear. The CDR3 totals 14 residues. The ends were cut back, 4 bases at V and 6 bases at J, with 15 bases in the middle. From germline, CDR1 is SGHRS and CDR2 YFSETQ. The CDR3 loop reads CASSKAMVADTQYF. DNA of the CDR3: TGCGCCAGCAGCAAGGCGATGGTCGCGGATACGCAGTATTTT.

V is TRBV5-1 and J is TRBJ2-3; 12 bases agree with TRBD2. The trim removed 4 bases at V and 1 base at J, leaving 7 bases unmatched. CDR3 length: 17 residues. From germline, CDR1 is SGHRS and CDR2 YFSETQ. CDR3 in amino acids: CASSGELAGGRTDTQYF. The CDR3 nucleotides read TGCGCCAGCAGCGGAGAACTAGCGGGGGGCCGCACAGATACGCAGTATTTT.

This clonotype was counted only a few times. The V and J genes are TRBV29-1 and TRBJ2-6; TRBD1 aligns across 7 bases. CDR1 and CDR2 (germline): SQVTM, ANQGSEA. The CDR3 totals 18 residues. Trimming cost V 3 bases and J 0 bases; bases outside gene matches: 11. The CDR3 sequence is CSVDFPGQSNSGANVLTF. CDR3 coding DNA: TGCAGCGTTGATTTTCCGGGACAGAGTAACTCTGGGGCCAACGTCCTGACTTTC.

This clonotype was observed a single time. J is TRBJ1-5 and V is TRBV12-3 or TRBV12-4; no firm D call. The CDR3 contains 12 residues. V lost 5 bases and J 6 bases, leaving 8 bases between the germline ends. In DNA, the CDR3 is TGTGCCAGCAGTCCTTCGGTTCAGCCCCAGCATTTT. It translates to CASSPSVQPQHF.

The J gene is TRBJ1-1, the V gene TRBV20-1, with D possibly TRBD1 on 6 matching bases. V was clipped by 4 bases and J by 0 bases, with 12 bases between them. The germline V gene has CDR1 DFQATT and CDR2 SNEGSKA (reference sequence). The CDR3 is made up of 14 amino acids. This CDR3 is CSAIPGHLNTEAFF. The CDR3 DNA is TGCAGTGCTATACCGGGACATTTGAACACTGAAGCTTTCTTT.

This clonotype was seen only a few times. This rearrangement joins TRBV11-2 to TRBJ1-3; D gene uncertain. The V end lost 3 bases, the J end lost 0 bases, and 9 bases lay between the germline ends. Germline CDR1 and CDR2: SGHAT and FQNNGV. The CDR3 extends over 15 amino acids. CDR3 coding DNA: TGTGCCAGCAGCTTTGGACCTAACTCTGGAAACACCATATATTTT. Its protein product is CASSFGPNSGNTIYF.

This rearrangement joins TRBV20-1 to TRBJ1-4, with 10 bases matching TRBD1. Germline V gene data show CDR1 as DFQATT and CDR2 as SNEGSKA (reference sequence). The V gene end was trimmed by 4 bases and the J gene end by 8 bases; junction bases not matched to a gene: 7. The CDR3 is 14 amino acids. The CDR3 is CSAKEGTGVEKLFF. CDR3 bases: TGCAGTGCTAAAGAAGGGACAGGGGTGGAAAAACTGTTTTTT.

The chain uses TRBV11-2 and TRBJ2-2, with D uncertain. V dropped 4 bases and J dropped 5 bases, with 20 bases sitting between them. Germline assignment: CDR1 SGHAT and CDR2 FQNNGV. The CDR3 consists of 17 residues. CDR3 region: CASSSPTHRPITGELFF. CDR3 DNA sequence: TGTGCCAGCAGCTCTCCAACCCACAGACCCATTACCGGGGAGCTGTTTTTT. The whole variable domain, remainder taken from reference TRBV11-2 and TRBJ2-2, is EAGVAQSPRYKIIEKRQSVAFWCNPISGHATLYWYQQILGQGPKLLIQFQNNGVVDDSQLPKDRFSAERLKGVDSTLKIQPAKLEDSAVYLCASSSPTHRPITGELFFGEGSRLTVL.

This clonotype was observed a handful of times. V is TRBV4-1 and J is TRBJ1-1, with a possible D match to TRBD1 (5 bases). Germline loops: CDR1 MGHRA, CDR2 YSYEKL. Trimming removed 0 bases from V and 1 base from J, with 12 bases in between. The CDR3 loop spans 16 amino acids. The CDR3 DNA follows: TGCGCCAGCAGCCAAGATCTCGGGACCCCGAACACTGAAGCTTTCTTT. It codes for CASSQDLGTPNTEAFF.

About this clonotype itself: Germline is not matched at one junction end, which may reflect a read error. This chain uses TRBV4-3 with TRBJ2-2; D gene uncertain. This CDR3 region has 14 residues. The V gene's germline CDR1 is LGHNA and CDR2 YSLEER. CDR3 region: CASSQAWDTGELFF. The CDR3 coding sequence is TGTGCCAGCAGCCAAGCCTGGGACACCGGGGAGCTGTTTTTT.

This sequence joins TRBV14 and TRBJ2-5; the D call may be TRBD1 or TRBD2 (5 bases each). The J call may be mistaken, given a closer DNA end match to TRBJ2-1. In germline, CDR1 is SGHDN, CDR2 FVKESK. CDR3 size: 16 residues. CDR3 amino acids: CASSRLLPGTEVEQFF. For the CDR3, the DNA is TGTGCCAGCAGCCGCTTGCTTCCCGGGACCGAGGTTGAGCAGTTCTTC.

The gene calls are TRBV5-1 and TRBJ1-1, with D unresolved. The CDR3 is 12 residues long. V lost 4 bases and J lost 3, with 7 bases in between. The germline CDR1 and CDR2 sequences are SGHRS and YFSETQ. The CDR3 sequence is CASSNEYTEAFF. In DNA, the CDR3 is TGCGCCAGCAGCAACGAGTACACTGAAGCTTTCTTT.

The chain employs TRBV6-6 and TRBJ1-4; D ambiguous. V shed 2 bases and J shed 2 bases, with 6 bases lying between them. Germline CDR1 reads MNHNY; CDR2 reads SVGAGI (reference sequence). The CDR3 spans 14 residues. The CDR3 sequence: CASSYTGTNEKLFF. Written as DNA, the CDR3 is TGTGCCAGCAGTTACACGGGTACTAATGAAAAACTGTTTTTT.

This clonotype was counted between two and nine times. The rearrangement links TRBV4-1 to TRBJ1-4; D not resolved. The V gene's germline CDR1 is MGHRA and CDR2 YSYEKL. V lost 1 base and J 8 bases, leaving 8 bases between the germline ends. CDR3 length: 13 amino acids. The CDR3 is CASSQGRSEKLFF. The CDR3 DNA sequence: TGCGCCAGCAGCCAAGGGCGTTCAGAAAAACTGTTTTTT.

There are a few counts of this clonotype. For the CDR3, the DNA is TGTGCCAGCAGCCCACGAACGACAGGGCCGTACACAGATACGCAGTATTTT. Its translation: CASSPRTTGPYTDTQYF. The chain joins TRBV7-9 to TRBJ2-3, with 7 positions matching TRBD1. Looked up from germline, CDR1 is SEHNR and CDR2 is FQNEAQ (reference sequence). The CDR3 covers 17 residues. The V and J ends lost 5 bases and 2 bases, in that order; junction bases with no gene match: 13.

Only a few counts were recorded for this clonotype. The chain has TRBV7-9 and TRBJ1-5, with 9 bases matching TRBD1. Germline CDR1 SEHNR, CDR2 FQNEAQ (reference sequence). V dropped 5 bases and J dropped 5; count of bases not matched to a gene: 7. The CDR3 spans 15 residues. Here the CDR3 reads CASSLGQGVDQPQHF. In DNA form, the CDR3 reads TGTGCCAGCAGCCTGGGACAGGGTGTCGATCAGCCCCAGCATTTT.

The chain links TRBV6-5 to TRBJ1-1; no clear D. There are 11 residues in the CDR3. Looked up from germline, CDR1 is MNHEY and CDR2 is SVGAGI. With 10 bases removed from V and 4 bases from J, the gap between germline ends came to 10 bases. The CDR3 bases are TGTGCCACTCACTTGGGCACTGAAGCTTTCTTT. Amino acid sequence: CATHLGTEAFF.

This clonotype has more than one count but fewer than ten. The rearrangement joins TRBV27 to TRBJ1-4; D uncertain. This CDR3 is 17 amino acids long. The germline V gene encodes CDR1 MNHEY and CDR2 SMNVEV (reference sequence). Trimming cost V 0 bases and J 1 base, with 12 bases left between them. The CDR3 loop reads CASSLSTPAVTNEKLFF. In DNA, the CDR3 is TGTGCCAGCAGTTTATCTACCCCGGCTGTAACTAATGAAAAACTGTTTTTT.

A few counts support this clonotype. The CDR3: CASSLAGSGRVQNNEQFF. The CDR3 DNA reads TGCGCCAGCAGCTTGGCGGGTAGCGGGAGAGTACAGAACAATGAGCAGTTCTTC. The V and J genes are TRBV5-1 and TRBJ2-1, with 9 nucleotides matching TRBD2. From germline, CDR1 is SGHRS and CDR2 YFSETQ. CDR3 size: 18 residues. V was pared by 0 bases and J by 5 bases, with 12 bases of the junction left unmatched.

This rearrangement joins TRBV11-2 to TRBJ2-2; D possibly uses TRBD1 or TRBD2 (5 bases each). Germline V lookup: CDR1 SGHAT, CDR2 FQNNGV. The CDR3 runs to 14 residues. Deletions cut 5 bases from V and 7 bases from J, with 14 bases between. Written as DNA, the CDR3 is TGTGCCAGCAGCCAAGGGACCGTGGGCGGGGAGCTGTTTTTT. Amino acid sequence: CASSQGTVGGELFF.

This clonotype was detected a few times. The chain employs TRBV18 and TRBJ2-7; maybe TRBD1 (5 bases). The CDR3 length is 16 residues. From germline, CDR1 is KGHSH and CDR2 LQKENI. V lost 5 bases, J lost 3 bases, and 20 bases lay in between. The CDR3 spells CASSYYTTEGFYEQYF. Written as DNA, the CDR3 is TGTGCCAGCTCATACTACACGACAGAAGGATTCTACGAGCAGTACTTC.